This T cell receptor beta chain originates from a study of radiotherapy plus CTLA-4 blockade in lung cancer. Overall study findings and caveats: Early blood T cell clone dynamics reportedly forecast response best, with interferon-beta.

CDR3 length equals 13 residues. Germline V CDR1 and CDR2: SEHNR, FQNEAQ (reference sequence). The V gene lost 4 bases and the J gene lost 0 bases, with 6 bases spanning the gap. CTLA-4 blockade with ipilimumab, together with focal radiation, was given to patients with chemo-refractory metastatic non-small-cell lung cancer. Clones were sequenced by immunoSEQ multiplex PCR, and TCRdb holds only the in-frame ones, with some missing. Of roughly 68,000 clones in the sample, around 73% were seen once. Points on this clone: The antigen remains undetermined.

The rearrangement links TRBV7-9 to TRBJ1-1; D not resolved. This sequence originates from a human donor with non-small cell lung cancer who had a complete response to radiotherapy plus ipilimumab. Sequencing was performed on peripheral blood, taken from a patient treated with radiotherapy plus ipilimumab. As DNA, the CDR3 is TGTGCCAGCAGCTCTTCTATGAACACTGAAGCTTTCTTT. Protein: CASSSSMNTEAFF.